This entry concerns a single T cell receptor (beta chain). Which antigen it targets is not known. No base quality values were provided; no much bigger clone lies one nucleotide off. Expansion of CD8+CD57+ cells had been shown by flow cytometry in the patients chosen for sequencing. All patients had severe acquired aplastic anemia diagnosed by International Study of Aplastic Anemia and Agranulocytosis and Camitta criteria. No therapy had been received by the patients at the time of blood sampling. In the study, sorted CD4+ and CD8+ blood T cells from patients with severe aplastic anemia and from healthy subjects underwent deep sequencing of TCR repertoires. Patients were enrolled under clinicaltrials.gov protocols 00001620, 01623167, 00001397, 00071045, 00081523 and 00961064 in the USA. Ficoll-Paque density gradient centrifugation was used to isolate peripheral blood mononuclear cells. CD4+ and CD8+ T cells were sorted by FACS or magnetic beads before DNA extraction.

V is pared back by 8 bases and J by 2 bases, with 15 bases lying between the germline termini. The germline V gene (reference sequence) specifies LNHDA as CDR1 and SQIVND as CDR2. Measured from the cysteine to the phenylalanine, the CDR3 is 14 residues long. The entry retains the CDR3 DNA only, 42 bases that are in frame from base 1. The sample belongs to a study of CD8+CD57+ T cells in acquired aplastic anemia (dated by TCRdb to 2017 to 2018). For context, the study as a whole: On average, sorted CD4+ and CD8+ cells yielded around 3.1 ug of extracted DNA, with a range of about 0.18 to 27.4 ug. CD8+CD57+ expansion was defined as a frequency above the mean frequency observed in healthy subjects. Summary of the overall study and its limitations: Twenty-nine CD8+ CDR3 sequences were found to be shared between patients and controls, but these sequences appeared to be highly expressed in patients and within the immunodominant clones of the patients. Patients and healthy controls showed no significant difference in CD8+ Simpson's diversity (P=0.060).

Genomic DNA was used as template for profiling of TCR beta VDJ combinations and CDR3 sequences. An Illumina HiSeq 2000 was the platform used for TCR repertoire sequencing. The original methods were these. TRBV/TRBJ rearrangement plots, CDR3 size and DJ length profiles, and Simpson's diversity index were used to assess repertoires. Whichever DNA sequence was most abundant in the deep sequencing data was defined as the immunodominant clone. CDR3 amino acid sequences were screened for sharing across subjects and compared with published repertoires and the VDJdb database. The public reads were run again by TCRdb, first through fastp at Q25 and then through MiXCR, and only productive beta chains were kept. Rows are combined by CDR3 protein, so each entry shows the most common genes and DNA. TCRdb's processing, not the authors' own work, is the source of the V and J calls. This sample has 150,000 to 200,000 distinct CDR3 sequences in its table, and roughly 48% of those were observed once. Over 0.95% of the sample is in the top ten clones.

The specimen sequenced was sorted CD4+, CD8+, or CD8+CD57+ T cells (not recorded which) from PBMCs. This clonotype was sampled from a human donor with aplastic anemia. This chain joins TRBV19 to TRBJ1-2; no confident D gene assignment can be made. CDR3 region: CASGNQPVNYGYTF. The nucleotide sequence is given as TGTGCCAGTGGGAACCAACCGGTGAACTATGGCTACACCTTC.